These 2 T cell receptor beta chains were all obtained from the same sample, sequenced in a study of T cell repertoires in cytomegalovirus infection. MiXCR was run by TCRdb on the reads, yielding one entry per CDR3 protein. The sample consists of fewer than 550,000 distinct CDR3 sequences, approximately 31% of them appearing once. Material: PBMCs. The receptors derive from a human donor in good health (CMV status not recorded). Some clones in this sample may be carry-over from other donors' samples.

Here the CDR3 reads CASTAQTPNYGYTF. The CDR3, as DNA: TGTGCCAGCACCGCTCAGACACCGAACTATGGCTACACCTTC. The rearrangement joins TRBV7-9 to TRBJ1-2; D not certain. The V gene's germline CDR1 is SEHNR and CDR2 FQNEAQ (reference sequence). The germline V and J ends were trimmed by 7 bases and 2 bases, with 14 bases remaining between them. CDR3 size: 14 residues.

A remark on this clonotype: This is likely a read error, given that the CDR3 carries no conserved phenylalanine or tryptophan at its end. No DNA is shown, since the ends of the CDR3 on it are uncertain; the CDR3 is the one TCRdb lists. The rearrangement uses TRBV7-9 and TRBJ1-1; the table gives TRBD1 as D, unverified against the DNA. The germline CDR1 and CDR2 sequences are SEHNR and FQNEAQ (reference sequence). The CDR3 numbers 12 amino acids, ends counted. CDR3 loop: CASSSGTPAPFL.